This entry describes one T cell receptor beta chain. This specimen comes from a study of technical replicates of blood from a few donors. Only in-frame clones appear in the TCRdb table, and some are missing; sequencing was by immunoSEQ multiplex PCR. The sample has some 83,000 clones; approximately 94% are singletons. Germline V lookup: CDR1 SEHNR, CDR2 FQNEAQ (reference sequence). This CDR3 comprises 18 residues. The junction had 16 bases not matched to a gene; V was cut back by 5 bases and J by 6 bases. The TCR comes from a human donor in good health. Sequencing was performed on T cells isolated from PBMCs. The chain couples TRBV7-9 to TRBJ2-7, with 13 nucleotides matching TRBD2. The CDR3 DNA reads TGTGCCAGCAGCCTAACACCCTGGACTAGCGGGGGTGAAGGCGAGCAGTACTTC. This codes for CASSLTPWTSGGEGEQYF.